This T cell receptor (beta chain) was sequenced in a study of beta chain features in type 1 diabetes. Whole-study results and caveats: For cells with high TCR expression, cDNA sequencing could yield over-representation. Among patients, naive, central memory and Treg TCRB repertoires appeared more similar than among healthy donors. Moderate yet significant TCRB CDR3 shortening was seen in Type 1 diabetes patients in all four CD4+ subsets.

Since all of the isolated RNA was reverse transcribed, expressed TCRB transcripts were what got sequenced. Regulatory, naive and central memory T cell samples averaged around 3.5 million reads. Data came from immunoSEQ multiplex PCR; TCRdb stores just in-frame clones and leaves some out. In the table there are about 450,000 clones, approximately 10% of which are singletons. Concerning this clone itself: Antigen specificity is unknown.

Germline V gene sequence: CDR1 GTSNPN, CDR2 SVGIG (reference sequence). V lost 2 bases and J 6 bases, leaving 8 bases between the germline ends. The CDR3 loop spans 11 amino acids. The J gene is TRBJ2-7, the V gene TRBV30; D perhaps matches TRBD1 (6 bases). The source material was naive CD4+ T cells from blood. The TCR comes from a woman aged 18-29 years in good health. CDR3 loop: CAWSPRGEQYF. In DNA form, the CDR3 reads TGTGCCTGGAGTCCCAGGGGCGAGCAGTACTTC.